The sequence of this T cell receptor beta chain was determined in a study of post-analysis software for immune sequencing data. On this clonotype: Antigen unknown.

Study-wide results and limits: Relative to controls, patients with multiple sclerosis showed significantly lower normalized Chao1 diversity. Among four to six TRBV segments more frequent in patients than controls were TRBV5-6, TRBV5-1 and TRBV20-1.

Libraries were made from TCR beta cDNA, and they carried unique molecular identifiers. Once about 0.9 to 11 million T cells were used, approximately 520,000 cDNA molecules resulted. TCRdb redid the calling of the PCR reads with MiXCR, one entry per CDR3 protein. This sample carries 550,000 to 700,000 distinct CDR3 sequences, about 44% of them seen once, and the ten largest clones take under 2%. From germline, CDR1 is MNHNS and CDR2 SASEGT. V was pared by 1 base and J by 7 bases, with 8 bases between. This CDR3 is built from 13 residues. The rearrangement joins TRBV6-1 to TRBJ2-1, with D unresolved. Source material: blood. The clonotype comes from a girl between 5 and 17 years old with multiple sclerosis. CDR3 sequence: CASSEGEANEQFF. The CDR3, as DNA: TGTGCCAGCAGTGAAGGAGAGGCTAATGAGCAGTTCTTC.